A selection of T cell receptor beta chains follows, all from one sample in a study of T-cell reconstitution after alpha-beta-depleted transplantation in children. MiXCR, run by TCRdb on the PCR reads, gives a single entry per CDR3 protein. The sample yields hundreds of thousands of distinct CDR3 sequences, under 15% seen once. This material consisted of PBMCs, mostly from graft donor cells, taken 360 days after TCRalphabeta/CD19-depleted stem cell transplant. Receptors were obtained from a male patient aged 10-17 years who had a stem cell transplant for acute myeloid leukemia, so the T cells may come from the graft donor. Each CDR3 is given with its conserved first and last residue. Each record gives: clone size, J gene, D gene, V gene, CDR3 DNA, CDR3 protein. D genes are given only for firm matches. Rows give clone size only sometimes, using once, few, many, or a class for an expanded clone.

many TRBJ2-3 . TRBV20-1 TGCAGTGCCGCCGGGCCCCCAAGCGGCACAGATACGCAGTATTTT CSAAGPPSGTDTQYF
. TRBJ2-2 . TRBV4-3 TGCGCCAGCAGCCAAGAAGAAGCAGGGGTCACCGGGGAGCTGTTTTTT CASSQEEAGVTGELFF
. TRBJ2-5 TRBD1 TRBV12-3/TRBV12-4 TGTGCCAGCAGGCCAGACAGGGGAGAGACCCAGTACTTC CASRPDRGETQYF
few TRBJ2-5 TRBD2 TRBV10-3 TGTGCCATCGGAAAACTAGCGGATCAAGAGACCCAGTACTTC CAIGKLADQETQYF
. TRBJ2-7 . TRBV4-3 TGCGCCAGCAGCCAAGAACATTCGCGGGGTTACGAGCAGTACTTC CASSQEHSRGYEQYF
many TRBJ2-3 TRBD2 TRBV7-2 TGTGCCAGCAGCTTAATGGCGGGGGAGATCACAGATACGCAGTATTTT CASSLMAGEITDTQYF
few TRBJ2-7 TRBD1 TRBV5-6 TGTGCCAGCAGCCACCCGACAGGGAAATCCTACGAGCAGTACTTC CASSHPTGKSYEQYF
. TRBJ2-7 . TRBV10-3 TGTGCCATCAGTGATTACAGCTCCTACGAGCAGTACTTC CAISDYSSYEQYF
many TRBJ2-2 . TRBV3-1 TGTGCCAGCAGCCTGCAGACCGGGGAGCTGTTTTTT CASSLQTGELFF
many TRBJ2-7 TRBD2 TRBV28 TGTGCCAGCAGTTTGCTGGGCGGGAGGTTTGACGAGCAGTACTTC CASSLLGGRFDEQYF
. TRBJ1-6 TRBD1 TRBV12-3/TRBV12-4 TGTGCCAGCAGTTTATCAGGGGGCGATTCACCCCTCCACTTT CASSLSGGDSPLHF
. TRBJ2-7 . TRBV20-1 TGCAGTGCCCCCCCCCCGAGCTCCTACGAGCAGTACTTC CSAPPPSSYEQYF
once TRBJ2-7 . TRBV3-1 TGTGCCAGCAGCCAAGTTCCACCGACTGAGCAGTACTTC CASSQVPPTEQYF
few TRBJ2-1 TRBD2 TRBV20-1 TGCAGTGCTAGAGAGGTTCCTAGCGGGAGGGGCAATGAGCAGTTCTTC CSAREVPSGRGNEQFF
. TRBJ2-4 . TRBV30 TGTGCCTGGAGTCCACGGGACTGGAGGGCCAAAAACATTCAGTACTTC CAWSPRDWRAKNIQYF
. TRBJ2-6 . TRBV19 TGTGCCAGTCGACCTCTCAGGGTCTCAGGGGCCAACGTCCTGACTTTC CASRPLRVSGANVLTF
once TRBJ2-1 . TRBV3-1 TGTGCCAGCAGCCAGGCCTCCTTTGGGAGGTCCGTTTTGGATGAGCAGTTCTTC CASSQASFGRSVLDEQFF
many TRBJ2-2 . TRBV5-1 TGCGCCAGCAGCTTGGTCCAGGGCCTGAACACCGGGGAGCTGTTTTTT CASSLVQGLNTGELFF
. TRBJ2-3 TRBD2 TRBV20-1 TGCAGTGCTAGACCGGGACTAGCGGGAGTAATAGATACGCAGTATTTT CSARPGLAGVIDTQYF
few TRBJ2-1 . TRBV24-1 TGTGCCACCAGTGCCGCACTAGCCGGTAATGAGCAGTTCTTC CATSAALAGNEQFF
. TRBJ2-7 TRBD2 TRBV4-3 TGCGCCAGCAGCCAAGATAGGACTAGCGGGTTCTCCTACGAGCAGTACTTC CASSQDRTSGFSYEQYF
few TRBJ1-3 . TRBV27 TGTGCCAGCAGTTTAGGTGACAGGAGTCATGGAAACACCATATATTTT CASSLGDRSHGNTIYF
. TRBJ2-1 . TRBV6-4 TGTGCCAGCAGTGACTCGATACAGAATGAGCAGTTCTTC CASSDSIQNEQFF
few TRBJ2-3 TRBD2 TRBV20-1 TGCAGTGCCTTTAGAGTGGGAGGGCCCCCAGATACGCAGTATTTT CSAFRVGGPPDTQYF
. TRBJ2-2 TRBD2 TRBV19 TGTGCCAGTAGTAGCCCGGGACTAGGAAGGCTGTTTTTT CASSSPGLGRLFF
. TRBJ2-7 . TRBV5-1 TGCGCCAGCAGCTCTTCGTTACTAGCCCCAACCTACGAGCAGTACTTC CASSSSLLAPTYEQYF
. TRBJ1-1 . TRBV6-5 TGTGCCAGCAGTTACGGCAATTGGGGCACTGAAGCTTTCTTT CASSYGNWGTEAFF
many TRBJ2-7 TRBD1 TRBV6-2/TRBV6-3 TGTGCCAGCAGTCCTATTACAGGGGGCAGGACCTACGAGCAGTACTTC CASSPITGGRTYEQYF
few TRBJ2-3 TRBD2 TRBV11-2 TGTGCCAGCAGCTTATATCCCCAAAAGGGGAGGGCCGGAGCGTACGGTACGCAGTATTTT CASSLYPQKGRAGAYGTQYF
many TRBJ2-1 TRBD2 TRBV10-3 TGTGCCATCAGTGAGTGGATAGCGGGAACACTTGAGCAGTTCTTC CAISEWIAGTLEQFF
few TRBJ2-3 . TRBV20-1 TGCAGTGCTAGGCTAGTGAGGGCAGATACGCAGTATTTT CSARLVRADTQYF
many TRBJ1-1 . TRBV18 TGTGCCAGCTCACCGGGAAACACTGAAGCTTTCTTT CASSPGNTEAFF
. TRBJ2-3 . TRBV27 TGTGCCAGCAGTTTGAGAGGCTTCGAAGGCACAGATACGCAGTATTTT CASSLRGFEGTDTQYF
. TRBJ2-7 . TRBV28 TGTGCCAGCAGTGCCCCGATCGGGTACGAGCAGTACTTC CASSAPIGYEQYF
. TRBJ2-3 . TRBV7-3 TGTGCCAGCAGCCCCAGGGGGGAGAAAGGGGGGGATACGCAGTATTTT CASSPRGEKGGDTQYF
. TRBJ2-1 TRBD2 TRBV11-2 TGTGCCAGCACCTATGGGACTAGAAGGTTCAATGAGCAGTTCTTC CASTYGTRRFNEQFF
few TRBJ2-5 . TRBV7-2 TGTGCCAGCAGCTCAGTAGGGGGGCAGGGGGAGACCCAGTACTTC CASSSVGGQGETQYF
. TRBJ2-5 TRBD2 TRBV28 TGTGCCAGCAGTTTAAGGACTAGCGGGATCCGCCTCACTCAACAAGAGACCCAGTACTTC CASSLRTSGIRLTQQETQYF
. TRBJ2-3 TRBD1 TRBV4-3 TGCGCCAGCAGCCAGGGAGAGCGACAGGGGGCAGATACGCAGTATTTT CASSQGERQGADTQYF
. TRBJ2-3 TRBD2 TRBV5-1 TGCGCCAGCAGCTTACTTGCAGCAGGCGGGAGGACCACAGATACGCAGTATTTT CASSLLAAGGRTTDTQYF
few TRBJ2-7 . TRBV20-1 TGCAGTGCTAGAGTTGTCAGGGCCTACGAGCAGTACTTC CSARVVRAYEQYF
. TRBJ2-1 TRBD2 TRBV20-1 TGCAGTGCTAGAGATCTCCTAGCGGGAGGGCTTGATGAGCAGTTCTTC CSARDLLAGGLDEQFF
few TRBJ1-2 . TRBV10-3 TGTGCCATCAGTGACCCACCGAGGCAGGGACACTATGGCTACACCTTC CAISDPPRQGHYGYTF
few TRBJ2-1 TRBD2 TRBV12-5 TGTGCTAGTGGTTTCCTGACTAGCGGGAGTTTCGATGAGCAGTTCTTC CASGFLTSGSFDEQFF
. TRBJ2-1 TRBD2 TRBV11-3 TGTGCCAGCAGCTTAGGCTGGTTGGGAGGGCCCCATGAGCAGTTCTTC CASSLGWLGGPHEQFF
many TRBJ2-5 . TRBV12-3/TRBV12-4 TGTGCCAGCAGTTTAGGGCCTATTGGGGGGGAGACCCAGTACTTC CASSLGPIGGETQYF
. TRBJ1-5 . TRBV7-9 TGTGCCAGCAGCTTAGGGGACCCGGGAAGCAATCAGCCCCAGCATTTT CASSLGDPGSNQPQHF
. TRBJ1-2 . TRBV12-3/TRBV12-4 TGTGCCAGCAGTCCCATAGGAGGCTACACCTTC CASSPIGGYTF
. TRBJ1-4 TRBD1 TRBV7-4 TGTGCCAGCAGCTCATCAGGGACAGGGATTATGAAGGGACTGTTTTTT CASSSSGTGIMKGLFF
many TRBJ2-7 TRBD2 TRBV7-8 TGTGCCAGCAGCTTATTTGCGTGGGGGCGGGAGGGCAGGTACGAGCAGTACTTC CASSLFAWGREGRYEQYF
few TRBJ2-7 TRBD2 TRBV20-1 TGCAGTGCTAGAGATCTGCGGGAGGGTCCCTACGAGCAGTACTTC CSARDLREGPYEQYF
few TRBJ2-7 . TRBV4-3 TGCGCCAGCAGCCAAGATCCGGTTAGCGGATCCTACGAGCAGTACTTC CASSQDPVSGSYEQYF
. TRBJ2-1 . TRBV20-1 TGCAGTGCTCCCCAATGGGGGCGGACCTACTACAATGAGCAGTTCTTC CSAPQWGRTYYNEQFF